The rows below give T cell receptor beta chains drawn from one sample of a study of blood T cell repertoires in COVID-19. The assay was immunoSEQ multiplex PCR, and TCRdb's table has in-frame clones only and misses some. The sample has 150,000 to 200,000 clones; 90% are singletons. The sequenced sample consisted of peripheral blood. These receptors were taken from a man aged 55 to 70 with active or convalescent COVID-19. The CDR3 runs from the conserved cysteine through the conserved F or W. A D gene is named only where the DNA matches it firmly. Clone size is not always given. Where it is, it says once, few, many or a class for expanded clones.

d_gene	v_gene	j_gene	abundance	CDR3nt	CDR3aa
TRBD2	TRBV6-4	TRBJ2-1	NA	TGTGCCAGCGAGGGCCCCGTACAGAAGCGGGGGGACCTAGGGTACAATGAGCAGTTCTTC	CASEGPVQKRGDLGYNEQFF
NA	TRBV27	TRBJ2-7	NA	TGTGCCAGCAGTTTATTCGGGGACTACGAGCAGTACTTC	CASSLFGDYEQYF
NA	TRBV10-1	TRBJ2-2	NA	TGCGCCAGCAGTGTCGGGGGTACCGGGGAGCTGTTTTTT	CASSVGGTGELFF
NA	TRBV25-1	TRBJ2-7	NA	TGTGCCAGCAGCCAATCGGAAGCGAACGAGCAGTACTTC	CASSQSEANEQYF
TRBD1	TRBV5-1	TRBJ1-2	once	TGCGCCAGCAGCTTGGTGGGACAGGGGACCTATGGCTACACCTTC	CASSLVGQGTYGYTF
TRBD1	TRBV5-1	TRBJ2-5	once	TGCGCCAGCAGCCCAGGGGGACCGGTACAAGAGACCCAGTACTTC	CASSPGGPVQETQYF
NA	TRBV7-8	TRBJ1-6	once	TGTGCCAGCAGCTTAGGTCGGACAGCGAGGGTGGCCCTCCACTTT	CASSLGRTARVALHF
TRBD1	TRBV6-5	TRBJ1-1	NA	TGTGCCAGCAGTCCTACAGGGGGGGGGAGGACTGAAGCTTTCTTT	CASSPTGGGRTEAFF
TRBD1	TRBV18	TRBJ2-6	NA	TGTGCCAGCTCTATCGTATTCCGAGGACAGGGGGTCTCTGGGGCCAACGTCCTGACTTTC	CASSIVFRGQGVSGANVLTF
NA	TRBV6-1	TRBJ1-5	NA	TGTGCCAGCAGTGAAAACGGGGGGCCTAGTCAGCCCCAGCATTTT	CASSENGGPSQPQHF
NA	TRBV5-1	TRBJ1-2	NA	TGCGCCAGCAGCTTGGGTGAGCTCTATGGCTACACCTTC	CASSLGELYGYTF
NA	TRBV27	TRBJ2-7	NA	TGTGCCAGCAGTTTATTAGGGGCGCCGAGCTCCTACGAGCAGTACTTC	CASSLLGAPSSYEQYF
TRBD1	TRBV6-6	TRBJ2-7	NA	TGTGCCAGCAGTTACGACAGGGCCCACGAGCAGTACTTC	CASSYDRAHEQYF
NA	TRBV18	TRBJ1-1	NA	TGTGCCAGCTCTCAACAGGGTAACACTGAAGCTTTCTTT	CASSQQGNTEAFF
NA	TRBV7-2	TRBJ2-2	NA	TGTGCCAGCAGCTTAGCCGTAGGCGGGACCGGGGAGCTGTTTTTT	CASSLAVGGTGELFF
NA	TRBV10-3	TRBJ1-1	NA	TGTGCCATCAGTGCTTTGGGGCCAGATGTGGAAGCTTTCTTT	CAISALGPDVEAFF
TRBD1	TRBV2	TRBJ2-3	NA	TGTGCCAGCAGTCAACAGGGGCACGGCACAGATACGCAGTATTTT	CASSQQGHGTDTQYF
TRBD2	TRBV7-2	TRBJ2-2	NA	TGTGCCAGCAGCTTAGTGGGACTAGCAGACACCGGGGAGCTGTTTTTT	CASSLVGLADTGELFF
NA	TRBV30	TRBJ1-1	NA	TGTGCCTGGAGGCAGGGTGGATGGGCTGAAGCTTTCTTT	CAWRQGGWAEAFF
TRBD1	TRBV5-6	TRBJ1-2	NA	TGTGCCAGCAGCCACCTGAATTCAGGGGGATTTGGTGGCTACACCTTC	CASSHLNSGGFGGYTF